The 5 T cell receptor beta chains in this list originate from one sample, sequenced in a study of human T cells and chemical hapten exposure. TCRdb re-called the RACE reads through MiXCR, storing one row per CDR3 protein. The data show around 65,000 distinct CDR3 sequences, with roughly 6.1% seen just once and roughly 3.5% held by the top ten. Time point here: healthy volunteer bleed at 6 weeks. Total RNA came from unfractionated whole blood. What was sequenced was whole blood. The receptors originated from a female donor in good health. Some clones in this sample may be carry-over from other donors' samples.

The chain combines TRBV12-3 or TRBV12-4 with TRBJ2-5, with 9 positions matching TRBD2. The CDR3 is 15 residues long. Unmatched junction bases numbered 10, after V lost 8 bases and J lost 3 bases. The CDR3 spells CASCYGSGSKETQYF. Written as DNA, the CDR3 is TGTGCCAGCTGCTATGGTAGCGGGAGTAAAGAGACCCAGTACTTC.

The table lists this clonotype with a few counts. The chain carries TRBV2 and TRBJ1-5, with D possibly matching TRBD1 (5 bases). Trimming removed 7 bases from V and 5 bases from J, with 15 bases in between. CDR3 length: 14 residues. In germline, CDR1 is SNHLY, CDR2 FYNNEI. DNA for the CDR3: TGTGCCAGCAACGTGCAGGGCCCCTATCAGCCCCAGCATTTT. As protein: CASNVQGPYQPQHF.

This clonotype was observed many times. CDR3 in DNA: TGTGCCAGCAGTTTTGGGACAGGGGCATACAATGAGCAGTTCTTC. The encoded protein is CASSFGTGAYNEQFF. V usage is TRBV28 and J usage is TRBJ2-1; TRBD1 agrees at 10 bases. CDR3 length: 15 residues. V gave up 3 bases and J gave up 4 bases; unmatched junction bases: 3. Germline loops: CDR1 MDHEN, CDR2 SYDVKM.

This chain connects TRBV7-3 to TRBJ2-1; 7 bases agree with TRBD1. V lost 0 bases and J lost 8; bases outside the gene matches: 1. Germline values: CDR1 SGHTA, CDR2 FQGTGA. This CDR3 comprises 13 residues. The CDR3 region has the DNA TGTGCCAGCAGCTTAACAACAGGGGATGAGCAGTTCTTC. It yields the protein CASSLTTGDEQFF.

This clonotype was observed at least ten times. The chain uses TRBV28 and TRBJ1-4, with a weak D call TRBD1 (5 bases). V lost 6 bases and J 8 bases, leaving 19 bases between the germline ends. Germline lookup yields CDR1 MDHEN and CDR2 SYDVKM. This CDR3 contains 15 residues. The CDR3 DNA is TGTGCCAGCAGCTCAAGTGGCAGGGCGGGGGAAAAACTGTTTTTT. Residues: CASSSSGRAGEKLFF.